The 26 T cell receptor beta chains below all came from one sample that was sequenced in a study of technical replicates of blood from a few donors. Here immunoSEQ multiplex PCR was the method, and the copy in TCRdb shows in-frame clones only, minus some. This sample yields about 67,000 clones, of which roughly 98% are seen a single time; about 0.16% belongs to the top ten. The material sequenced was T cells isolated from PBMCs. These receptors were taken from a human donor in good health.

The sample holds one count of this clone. CDR3 sequence (DNA): TGCGCCAGCAGCCCCCGAGGGACAGGGGGCACTGAAGCTTTCTTT. Encoded protein: CASSPRGTGGTEAFF. The chain recombines TRBV5-1 with TRBJ1-1, with 11 bases lining up with TRBD1. The CDR3 has 15 amino acids. CDR1 and CDR2 (germline): SGHRS, YFSETQ. Unmatched junction bases numbered 6, after V lost 4 bases and J lost 4 bases.

CDR3 residues: CASSRGLIYTGGYTF. In DNA, the CDR3 is TGTGCCAGCAGCCGCGGACTCATATATACGGGCGGCTACACCTTC. The J gene is TRBJ1-2, the V gene TRBV6-5; no clear D gene. The CDR3 runs 15 residues. CDR1 is MNHEY and CDR2 is SVGAGI in the germline V gene. Trimming stripped 6 bases from V and 8 bases from J, with 22 bases between.

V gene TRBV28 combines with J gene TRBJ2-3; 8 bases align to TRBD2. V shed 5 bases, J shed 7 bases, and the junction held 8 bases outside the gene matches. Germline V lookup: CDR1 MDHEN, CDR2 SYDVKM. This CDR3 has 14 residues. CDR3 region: CASSVGLVGHTQYF. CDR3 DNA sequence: TGTGCCAGCAGTGTGGGACTAGTGGGCCATACGCAGTATTTT.

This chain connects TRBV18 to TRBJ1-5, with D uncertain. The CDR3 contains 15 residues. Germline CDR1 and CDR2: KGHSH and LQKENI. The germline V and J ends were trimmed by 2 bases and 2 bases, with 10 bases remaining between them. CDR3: CASSPSGMRNQPQHF. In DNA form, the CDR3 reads TGTGCCAGCTCACCATCCGGTATGCGCAATCAGCCCCAGCATTTT. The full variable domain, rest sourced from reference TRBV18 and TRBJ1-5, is NAGVMQNPRHLVRRRGQEARLRCSPMKGHSHVYWYRQLPEEGLKFMVYLQKENIIDESGMPKERFSAEFPKEGPSILRIQQVVRGDSAAYFCASSPSGMRNQPQHFGDGTRLSIL.

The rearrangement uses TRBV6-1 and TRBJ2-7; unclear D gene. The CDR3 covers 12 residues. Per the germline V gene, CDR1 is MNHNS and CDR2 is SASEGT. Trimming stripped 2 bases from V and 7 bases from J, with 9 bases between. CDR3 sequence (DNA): TGTGCCAGCAGTGAACGAAACACGGAGCAGTACTTC. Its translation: CASSERNTEQYF.

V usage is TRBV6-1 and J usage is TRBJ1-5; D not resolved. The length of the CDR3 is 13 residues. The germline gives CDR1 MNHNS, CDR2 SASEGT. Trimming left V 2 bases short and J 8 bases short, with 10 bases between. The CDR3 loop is CASSETPMEPQHF. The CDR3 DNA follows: TGTGCCAGCAGTGAAACACCCATGGAGCCCCAGCATTTT.

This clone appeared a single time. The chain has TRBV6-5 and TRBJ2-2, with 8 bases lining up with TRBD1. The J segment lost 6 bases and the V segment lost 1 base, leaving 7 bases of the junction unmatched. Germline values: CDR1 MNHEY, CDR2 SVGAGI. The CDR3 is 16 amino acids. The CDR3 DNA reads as TGTGCCAGCAGTTACTTCAACAGGGGGTGGGCCGGGGAGCTGTTTTTT. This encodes CASSYFNRGWAGELFF.

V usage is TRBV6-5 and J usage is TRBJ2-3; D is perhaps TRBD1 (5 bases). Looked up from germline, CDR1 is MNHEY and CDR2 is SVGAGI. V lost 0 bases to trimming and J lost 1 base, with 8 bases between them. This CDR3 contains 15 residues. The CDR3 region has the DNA TGTGCCAGCAGTTACTCGACAGTGGGCACAGATACGCAGTATTTT. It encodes CASSYSTVGTDTQYF.

CDR3 amino acids: CARRLPRDEKLFF. CDR3 nucleotides: TGTGCCAGGAGACTCCCCCGAGATGAAAAACTGTTTTTT. This chain uses TRBV6-4 with TRBJ1-4; D is undetermined. The CDR3 extends over 13 amino acids. V was shortened by 9 bases and J by 6 bases, with 14 bases between the two germline ends. Germline V gene sequence: CDR1 MRHNA, CDR2 SNTAGT.

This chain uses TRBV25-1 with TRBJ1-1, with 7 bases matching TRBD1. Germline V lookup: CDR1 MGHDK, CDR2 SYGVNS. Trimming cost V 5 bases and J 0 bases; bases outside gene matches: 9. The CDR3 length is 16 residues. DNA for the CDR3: TGTGCCAGCAGTCCCCCACAGGGGCCCGTGAACACTGAAGCTTTCTTT. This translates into CASSPPQGPVNTEAFF.

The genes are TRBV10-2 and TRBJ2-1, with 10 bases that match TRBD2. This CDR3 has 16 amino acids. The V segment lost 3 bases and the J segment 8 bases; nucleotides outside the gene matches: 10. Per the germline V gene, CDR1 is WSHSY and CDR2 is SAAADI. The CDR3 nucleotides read TGCGCCAGCAGTGATGTACTAGCGGGATGGGGTGATGAGCAGTTCTTC. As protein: CASSDVLAGWGDEQFF.

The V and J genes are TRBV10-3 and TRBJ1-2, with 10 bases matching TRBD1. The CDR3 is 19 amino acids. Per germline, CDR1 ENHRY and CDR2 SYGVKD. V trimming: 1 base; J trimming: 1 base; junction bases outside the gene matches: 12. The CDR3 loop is CAISELVGTGVEINYGYTF. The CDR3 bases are TGTGCCATCAGTGAGTTGGTGGGGACAGGGGTCGAAATTAACTATGGCTACACCTTC.

The CDR3 spells CASSQDTDAWREAFF. The CDR3 DNA is TGCGCCAGCAGCCAAGATACAGACGCTTGGAGGGAAGCTTTCTTT. V gene TRBV4-1 combines with J gene TRBJ1-1; the D is unclear. The V and J ends lost 0 bases and 8 bases respectively, with 16 bases between them. The germline V gene encodes CDR1 MGHRA and CDR2 YSYEKL. The CDR3 runs to 15 residues.

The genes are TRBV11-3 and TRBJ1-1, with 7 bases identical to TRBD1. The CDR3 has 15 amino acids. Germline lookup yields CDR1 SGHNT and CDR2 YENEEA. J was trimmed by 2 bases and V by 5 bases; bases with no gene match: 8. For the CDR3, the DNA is TGTGCCAGCAGCGCGGGACAGTTCCTCAACACTGAAGCTTTCTTT. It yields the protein CASSAGQFLNTEAFF. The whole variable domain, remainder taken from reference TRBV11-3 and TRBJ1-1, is EAGVVQSPRYKIIEKKQPVAFWCNPISGHNTLYWYLQNLGQGPELLIRYENEEAVDDSQLPKDRFSAERLKGVDSTLKIQPAELGDSAVYLCASSAGQFLNTEAFFGQGTRLTVV.

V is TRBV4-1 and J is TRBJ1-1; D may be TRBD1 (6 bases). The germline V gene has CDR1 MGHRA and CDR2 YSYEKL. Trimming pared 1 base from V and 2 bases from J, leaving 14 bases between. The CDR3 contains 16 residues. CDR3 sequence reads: CASSQVSTGKNTEAFF. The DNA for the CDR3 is TGCGCCAGCAGCCAAGTCAGCACAGGGAAAAACACTGAAGCTTTCTTT.

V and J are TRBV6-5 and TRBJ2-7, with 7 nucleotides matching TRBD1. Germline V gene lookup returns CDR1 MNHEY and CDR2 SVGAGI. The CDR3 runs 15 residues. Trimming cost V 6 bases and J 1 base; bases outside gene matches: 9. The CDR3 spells CASSLLTGSSYEQYF. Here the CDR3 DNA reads TGTGCCAGCAGCCTCTTGACAGGGTCATCCTACGAGCAGTACTTC.

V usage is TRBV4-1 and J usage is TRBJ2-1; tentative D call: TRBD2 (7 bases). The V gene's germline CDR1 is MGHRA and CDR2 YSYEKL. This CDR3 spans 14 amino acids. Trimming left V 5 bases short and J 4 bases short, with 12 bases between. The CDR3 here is CASSRGGEYNEQFF. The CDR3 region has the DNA TGCGCCAGCAGCAGGGGGGGAGAGTACAATGAGCAGTTCTTC.

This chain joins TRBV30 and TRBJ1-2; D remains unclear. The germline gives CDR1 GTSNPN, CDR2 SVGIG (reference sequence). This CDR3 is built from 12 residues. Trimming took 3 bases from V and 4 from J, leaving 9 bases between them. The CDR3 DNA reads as TGTGCCTGGAGGCTGGGCAGCTATGGCTACACCTTC. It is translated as CAWRLGSYGYTF.

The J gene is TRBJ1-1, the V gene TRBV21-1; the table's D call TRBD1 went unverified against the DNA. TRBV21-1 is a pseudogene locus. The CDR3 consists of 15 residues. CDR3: CASSKEGQGPSEAFF. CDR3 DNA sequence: TGTGCCAGCAGCAAAGAAGGTCAGGGGCCAAGTGAAGCTTTCTTT.

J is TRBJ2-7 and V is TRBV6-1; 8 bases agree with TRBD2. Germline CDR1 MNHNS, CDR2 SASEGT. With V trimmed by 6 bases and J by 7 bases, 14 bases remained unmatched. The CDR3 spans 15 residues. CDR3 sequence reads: CASSQRSGAKGEQYF. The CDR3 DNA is TGTGCCAGCAGCCAACGTAGCGGGGCCAAAGGGGAGCAGTACTTC.

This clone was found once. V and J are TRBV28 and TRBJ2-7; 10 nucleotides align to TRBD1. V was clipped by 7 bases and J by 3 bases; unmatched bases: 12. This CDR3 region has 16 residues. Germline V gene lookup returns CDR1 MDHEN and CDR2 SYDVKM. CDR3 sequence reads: CASTPVAGTGDYEQYF. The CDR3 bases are TGTGCCAGCACCCCGGTGGCCGGGACAGGGGACTACGAGCAGTACTTC. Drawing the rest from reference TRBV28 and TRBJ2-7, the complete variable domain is DVKVTQSSRYLVKRTGEKVFLECVQDMDHENMFWYRQDPGLGLRLIYFSYDVKMKEKGDIPEGYSVSREKKERFSLILESASTNQTSMYLCASTPVAGTGDYEQYFGPGTRLTVT.

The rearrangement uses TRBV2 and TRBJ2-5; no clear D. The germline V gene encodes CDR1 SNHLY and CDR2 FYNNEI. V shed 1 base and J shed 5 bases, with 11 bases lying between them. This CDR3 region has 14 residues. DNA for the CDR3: TGTGCCAGCAGTGAAGAGGCAGGTGGGGAGACCCAGTACTTC. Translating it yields CASSEEAGGETQYF.

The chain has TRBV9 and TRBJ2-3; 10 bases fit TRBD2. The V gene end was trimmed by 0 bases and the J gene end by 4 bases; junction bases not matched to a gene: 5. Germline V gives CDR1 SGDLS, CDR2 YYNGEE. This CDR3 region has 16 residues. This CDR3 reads CASSVAGLAGADTQYF. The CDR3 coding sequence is TGTGCCAGCAGCGTAGCAGGGCTAGCGGGGGCAGATACGCAGTATTTT.

The CDR3 is CASSRQGVGETQYF. The CDR3 DNA reads as TGTGCCAGCAGTCGGCAGGGGGTGGGAGAGACCCAGTACTTC. The V gene is TRBV6-6, the J gene TRBJ2-5, with 7 bases fitting TRBD1. V dropped 5 bases and J dropped 4; count of bases not matched to a gene: 7. Germline CDR1 is MNHNY and CDR2 is SVGAGI (reference sequence). There are 14 residues in the CDR3.

CDR3 nucleotides: TGTGCCAGCAGCTTTACACTAGCGCCCGTCCTGTCCTACAATGAGCAGTTCTTC. Amino acid sequence: CASSFTLAPVLSYNEQFF. The chain links TRBV11-3 to TRBJ2-1, with TRBD2 identical over 7 bases. V was pared by 3 bases and J by 1 base, with 12 bases of the junction left unmatched. Germline V lookup: CDR1 SGHNT, CDR2 YENEEA. The CDR3 length is 18 residues.

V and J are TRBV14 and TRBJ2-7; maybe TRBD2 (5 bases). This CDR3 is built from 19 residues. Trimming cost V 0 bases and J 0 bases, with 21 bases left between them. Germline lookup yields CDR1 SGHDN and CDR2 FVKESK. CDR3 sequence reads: CASSQDRGVGLFISYEQYF. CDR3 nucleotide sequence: TGTGCCAGCAGCCAAGATCGAGGTGTAGGACTTTTTATCTCCTACGAGCAGTACTTC.